This T cell receptor beta chain was obtained from a study of CD8 T cells in Susac syndrome. RNA in amounts of roughly 0.5 to 1 ug was reverse transcribed with random hexamers. TCRdb processed the immunoSEQ multiplex PCR reads anew with MiXCR; each CDR3 protein has one entry. The data contain tens of thousands of distinct CDR3 sequences, 85% to 95% of them seen just once; the ten biggest clones take up roughly 0.15%. Germline V gene lookup returns CDR1 SGHRS and CDR2 YFSETQ. The CDR3 loop spans 15 amino acids. Between the trimmed V and J ends, which lost 4 bases and 2 bases, there was a span of 15 bases.

V is TRBV5-1 and J is TRBJ2-5; D gene unclear. The clonotype originates from a human donor with Susac syndrome. Sequenced sample: CD4+ T cells from PBMCs. The CDR3 sequence: CASSHVQVQQETQYF. CDR3 in DNA: TGCGCCAGCAGCCATGTCCAGGTCCAACAAGAGACCCAGTACTTC.